Described below is a single TCR beta chain sequence and its context. Its antigen is still unknown. The CDR3 length is 14 residues. Trimming took 8 bases from V and 5 from J; bases not matched to a gene: 8. Per germline, CDR1 ENHRY and CDR2 SYGVKD. The sample belongs to a study of T cell responses to AZD1222 COVID-19 vaccine. Study results and limitations: Reports indicate that nearly half of spike-specific TCRs are directed at unmutated variant regions.

Profiled with immunoSEQ multiplex PCR; TCRdb holds only in-frame clones, not every one. This sample yields about 130,000 clones, of which around 94% are seen a single time; roughly 6.6% belongs to the top ten. This sequence was found in an adult in good health. The specimen comprised peripheral blood, sampled on day 0 of AZD1222 vaccination. The chain employs TRBV10-3 and TRBJ2-3; 9 nucleotides line up with TRBD2. CDR3 DNA sequence: TGTGCCATCGGCTCCAGCGGGGGGAGAGATACGCAGTATTTT. Translation: CAIGSSGGRDTQYF.